This TCR beta chain was sequenced during a study of Ad26.COV2.S vaccination and SARS-CoV-2 variants. Turning to the study itself: COV1001, an Ad26.COV2.S trial, supplied this vaccine-arm donor.

Points on this clone: Its cognate antigen is unknown.

Libraries were prepared by immunoSEQ multiplex PCR; TCRdb keeps only in-frame clonotypes and omits some of them. The table records some 330,000 clones, about nine tenths of them present only once. Study findings and constraints: Overall T cell responses may have been underestimated by the analyses of TCR breadth and depth.

The treatment was: around 19 received Ad26.COV2.S at low or high dose, single or two shots; roughly five received placebo; per-sample allocation not given. Vaccine and placebo recipients were sampled on day 63 after the first injection. Adults aged 18-55 years in Boston included the donor. In the vaccine, an Ad26 vector expressed the SARS-CoV-2 spike of the Wuhan strain. The specimen comprised peripheral blood, sampled in a trial of Ad26.COV2.S vaccine versus placebo. This receptor was obtained from a person aged 18-65 years who received the Ad26.COV2.S COVID-19 vaccine or a placebo.

The CDR3: CASSRRVTDTQYF. The CDR3 DNA sequence: TGTGCCAGCAGCCGACGGGTTACAGATACGCAGTATTTT. The rearrangement uses TRBV6-5 and TRBJ2-3; D gene ambiguous. The length of the CDR3 is 13 residues. In germline, CDR1 is MNHEY, CDR2 SVGAGI. V was pared by 6 bases and J by 3 bases, with 10 bases between.